This entry lists 20 T cell receptor beta chains sequenced from one sample in a study of cytotoxic CD8 clonotypes in ibrutinib-treated CLL. Here immunoSEQ multiplex PCR was the method, and the copy in TCRdb shows in-frame clones only, minus some. Of over 45,000 clones listed, 50% to 70% are singletons. Sequencing used PBMCs, obtained at disease progression, from a patient treated with ibrutinib. The receptors originated from a human donor with chronic lymphocytic leukemia.

This clone was recorded a few times. Written as DNA, the CDR3 is TGTGCCAGCAGCTCAGGGGGTTCGAACTATGGCTACACCTTC. This codes for CASSSGGSNYGYTF. The chain has TRBV7-8 and TRBJ1-2, with 7 bases that match TRBD1. Germline V gene lookup returns CDR1 SGHVS and CDR2 FQNEAQ. Trimming removed 4 bases from V and 2 bases from J; junction bases left unmatched: 4. The CDR3 runs to 14 residues.

The chain is built from TRBV4-3 and TRBJ2-3; the D is unclear. The germline gives CDR1 LGHNA, CDR2 YSLEER. The CDR3 is made up of 13 amino acids. V lost 4 bases, J lost 4 bases, and 9 bases lay in between. The chain's CDR3 is CASSPRSADTQYF. The CDR3 nucleotides read TGCGCCAGCAGCCCCCGGTCGGCAGATACGCAGTATTTT.

This clone was seen more than once but under ten times. This sequence joins TRBV9 and TRBJ1-2; 9 bases line up with TRBD1. Germline V lookup: CDR1 SGDLS, CDR2 YYNGEE. Trimming at V came to 3 bases and at J to 4 bases, leaving 10 bases not matched to a gene. The CDR3 has 16 residues. As DNA, the CDR3 is TGTGCCAGCAGCGGACCACAGGGGGCCATCCTCTATGGCTACACCTTC. Translating gives CASSGPQGAILYGYTF. Based on the CDR3 plus reference TRBV9 and TRBJ1-2, the full variable domain is DSGVTQTPKHLITATGQRVTLRCSPRSGDLSVYWYQQSLDQGLQFLIQYYNGEERAKGNILERFSAQQFPDLHSELNLSSLELGDSALYFCASSGPQGAILYGYTFGSGTRLTVV.

This chain links TRBV29-1 with TRBJ2-5, with 9 bases matching TRBD1. Germline V lookup: CDR1 SQVTM, CDR2 ANQGSEA. The CDR3 is made up of 14 amino acids. Trimming removed 6 bases from V and 6 bases from J; junction bases left unmatched: 11. The CDR3 region is CSVGAGTGRQTQYF. DNA for the CDR3: TGCAGCGTCGGGGCCGGGACAGGGCGGCAGACCCAGTACTTC.

This clone has more than one count but fewer than ten. The chain is built from TRBV7-2 and TRBJ2-5, with D possibly TRBD1 on 5 matching bases. The CDR3 consists of 14 residues. The germline V gene has CDR1 SGHTA and CDR2 FQGNSA. The V end was cut by 5 bases, the J end by 1 base, with 11 bases between. CDR3 in amino acids: CASSRHGAQETQYF. In nucleotides, the CDR3 is TGTGCCAGCAGCCGTCATGGGGCCCAAGAGACCCAGTACTTC.

The V and J genes are TRBV21-1 and TRBJ2-5; the DNA was not compared with TRBD2, the D call given in the table. TRBV21-1 is a listed pseudogene. The CDR3 contains 16 residues. CDR3 DNA: TGTGCCAGCAGCAAAGAGGGGACTAGTTTTTGGGAGACCCAGTACTTC. Amino acids: CASSKEGTSFWETQYF.

The DNA of the CDR3 is TGCGCCAGCAGCCAAGGCGGGGACCGATTGAACACTGAAGCTTTCTTT. Translation: CASSQGGDRLNTEAFF. The V call is TRBV4-1, the J call TRBJ1-1, with TRBD1 as a possible D gene (5 bases). The length of the CDR3 is 16 residues. V lost 1 base and J lost 0, with 12 bases in between. Germline CDR1 is MGHRA and CDR2 is YSYEKL.

In this sample, this clone turned up a few times. The chain employs TRBV9 and TRBJ2-7; D possibly matches TRBD1 or TRBD2 (5 bases each). V was pared by 0 bases and J by 6 bases, with 10 bases between. The CDR3 length is 13 residues. Germline CDR1 SGDLS, CDR2 YYNGEE. The CDR3 sequence is CASSVAAGSEQYF. The CDR3 region has the DNA TGTGCCAGCAGCGTAGCTGCAGGGAGCGAGCAGTACTTC.

The chain employs TRBV5-4 and TRBJ2-7; D remains ambiguous. The CDR3 totals 14 residues. The germline gives CDR1 SGHNT, CDR2 YYREEE (reference sequence). V gave up 2 bases and J gave up 3 bases, with 12 bases separating them. In nucleotides, the CDR3 is TGTGCCAGCAGCTTTGGCCTCTCGGACTACGAGCAGTACTTC. Its translation: CASSFGLSDYEQYF.

This rearrangement joins TRBV9 to TRBJ1-3; D is perhaps TRBD1 (5 bases). The germline V gene encodes CDR1 SGDLS and CDR2 YYNGEE. Trimming took 3 bases from V and 0 from J, leaving 19 bases between them. CDR3 length: 18 amino acids. The CDR3 sequence: CASSATMGGPTSGNTIYF. The CDR3 DNA follows: TGTGCCAGCAGCGCTACAATGGGGGGACCCACCTCTGGAAACACCATATATTTT.

V gene TRBV12-5 combines with J gene TRBJ2-2; TRBD1 is a possible D gene (6 bases). Between the trimmed V and J ends, which lost 5 bases and 1 base, there was a span of 17 bases. This CDR3 is 17 amino acids long. Germline values: CDR1 LGHNT, CDR2 FRNRAP. The CDR3, as DNA: TGTGCTAGTGGTCTATTGGACAGCCGAATGAACACCGGGGAGCTGTTTTTT. This translates into CASGLLDSRMNTGELFF.

This sequence joins TRBV4-1 and TRBJ2-1; the D gene is possibly TRBD1 (6 bases). This CDR3 has 15 residues. V lost 4 bases, J lost 9 bases, and 19 bases lay in between. Germline CDR1 is MGHRA and CDR2 is YSYEKL. The CDR3 region has the DNA TGCGCCAGCAGCCCCCTTTTTTCTGGGGGCCGTGAGCAGTTCTTC. Translating it yields CASSPLFSGGREQFF.

This clone was counted between two and nine times. Additional DNA sequences in this sample encode the identical CDR3. The V gene is TRBV6-5, the J gene TRBJ2-6; D perhaps matches TRBD2 (5 bases). The V and J ends lost 2 bases and 1 base respectively, with 6 bases between them. CDR3 length: 15 residues. Germline loops: CDR1 MNHEY, CDR2 SVGAGI. CDR3 residues: CASSYGGSGANVLTF. In DNA, the CDR3 is TGTGCCAGCAGTTACGGAGGTTCTGGGGCCAACGTCCTGACTTTC.

This clone appeared a single time. V gene TRBV19 combines with J gene TRBJ2-7; TRBD2 matches at 10 bases. The V gene end was trimmed by 5 bases and the J gene end by 2 bases; junction bases not matched to a gene: 9. CDR3 length equals 16 residues. The V gene's germline CDR1 is LNHDA and CDR2 SQIVND (reference sequence). The CDR3 sequence: CASSPIGTSEAYEQYF. CDR3 bases: TGTGCCAGTAGTCCTATTGGGACTAGCGAGGCCTACGAGCAGTACTTC.

This sequence joins TRBV5-6 and TRBJ1-2; TRBD1 matches 9 bases. Germline V gene sequence: CDR1 SGHDT, CDR2 YYEEEE. V lost 5 bases, J lost 3 bases, and 5 bases stayed unmatched. The CDR3 is made up of 14 amino acids. The CDR3 DNA is TGTGCCAGCAGAAGGGACAGGGCCGACTATGGCTACACCTTC. Protein product: CASRRDRADYGYTF.

This clone has ten or more counts. The chain is built from TRBV20-1 and TRBJ2-7; D call uncertain. Germline CDR1 DFQATT, CDR2 SNEGSKA (reference sequence). Trimming shortened V by 2 bases and J by 3 bases, and 5 bases separated the two germline ends. This CDR3 comprises 11 residues. The CDR3 here is CSARSHYEQYF. The CDR3 region has the DNA TGCAGTGCTAGATCCCACTACGAGCAGTACTTC.

This clone was counted a few times. The chain is built from TRBV5-8 and TRBJ1-6, with D tentatively TRBD1 (5 bases). Germline V gene data show CDR1 as SGHTS and CDR2 as YDEGEE. This CDR3 is built from 18 residues. Trimming removed 4 bases at V and 0 bases at J, with 17 bases between. The CDR3 coding sequence is TGTGCCAGCAGCCCCGCCAGGGCTTCTCTCTCCTATAATTCACCCCTCCACTTT. Amino acids: CASSPARASLSYNSPLHF.

In this sample, this clone turned up a few times. The chain joins TRBV6-1 to TRBJ2-7; 9 bases line up with TRBD2. Germline V gene data show CDR1 as MNHNS and CDR2 as SASEGT. The CDR3 loop spans 15 amino acids. Losses at the gene ends were 3 bases for V and 4 bases for J; bases not matched to a gene: 7. The CDR3 bases are TGTGCCAGCAGTGAGTTAGCGGGGGCAGGATACGAGCAGTACTTC. As protein: CASSELAGAGYEQYF.

V and J are TRBV7-9 and TRBJ1-6, with no clear D. The CDR3 extends over 13 amino acids. Looked up from germline, CDR1 is SEHNR and CDR2 is FQNEAQ (reference sequence). The germline V and J ends were trimmed by 8 bases and 7 bases, with 12 bases remaining between them. The CDR3 nucleotides are TGTGCCAGCGGTGGGGAAGGGAATTCACCCCTCCACTTT. Amino acid sequence: CASGGEGNSPLHF.

This clone was recorded a few times. The gene calls are TRBV28 and TRBJ2-3, with 12 nucleotides matching TRBD1. Germline CDR1 and CDR2: MDHEN and SYDVKM. Trimming removed 6 bases from V and 5 bases from J; junction bases left unmatched: 9. The CDR3 covers 16 residues. The CDR3 DNA reads TGTGCCAGCAGCGGGTGGGGACAGGGGGCGGAAGATACGCAGTATTTT. Translation gives CASSGWGQGAEDTQYF.